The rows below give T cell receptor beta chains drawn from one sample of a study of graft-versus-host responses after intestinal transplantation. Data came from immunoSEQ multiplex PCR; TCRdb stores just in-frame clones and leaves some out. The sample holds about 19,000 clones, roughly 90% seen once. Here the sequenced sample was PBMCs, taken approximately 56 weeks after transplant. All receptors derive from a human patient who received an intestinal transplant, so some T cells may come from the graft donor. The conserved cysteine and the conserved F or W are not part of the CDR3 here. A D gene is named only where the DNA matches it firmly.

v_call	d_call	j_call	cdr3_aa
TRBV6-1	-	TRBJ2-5	ASSGHLVGETQY
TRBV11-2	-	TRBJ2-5	ASSLVPGNQETQY
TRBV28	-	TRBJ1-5	ASSTPSSNQPQH
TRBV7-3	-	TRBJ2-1	ASSSGSGNEQF
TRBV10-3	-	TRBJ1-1	AIGGGTEAF
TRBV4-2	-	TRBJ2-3	ASSQDMGGGADTQY
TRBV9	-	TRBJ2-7	ASSVRGSVDEQY
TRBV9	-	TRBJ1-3	ASSVGQSSGNTIY
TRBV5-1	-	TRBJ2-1	ASSYFSYNEQF
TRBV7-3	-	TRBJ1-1	ASSSSFGPGTEAF
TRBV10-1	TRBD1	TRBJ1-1	ASSEGQGNTEAF
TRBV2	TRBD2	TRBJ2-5	ASSEAGGGATQY
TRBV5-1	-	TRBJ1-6	ASSHGGSYNSPLH
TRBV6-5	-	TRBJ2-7	ASSYSPGPYEQY
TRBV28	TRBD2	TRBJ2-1	ASSRLAGVSYNEQF
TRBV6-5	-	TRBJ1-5	ASSYSGEMKNQPQH